This TCR beta chain was recorded in a study of CD8+ T cells in alopecia areata. Documented treatment: oral pan-JAK inhibitor, 5-10 mg twice daily. Extracted from the samples, RNA was reverse transcribed into cDNA to serve as the sequencing template. Profiled with immunoSEQ multiplex PCR; TCRdb holds only in-frame clones, not every one. Of about 190,000 clones listed, approximately 60% are singletons. The V end was cut by 1 base, the J end by 12 bases, with 13 bases between. This CDR3 is built from 13 residues. Germline assignment: CDR1 SGHTA and CDR2 FQGNSA. Points on this clone: Its antigen is unknown.

Study-wide points: Alopecia totalis/universalis scalp especially showed more expanded CD8+ clones than normal scalp. Throughout tofacitinib, many expanded lesional clones continued to persist in scalp and blood.

This chain links TRBV7-2 with TRBJ2-1, with D maybe TRBD2 (5 bases). This specimen was CD4+ T cells sorted from blood, taken at week 4, from a patient treated with tofacitinib. The clonotype was recovered from a human donor with alopecia areata. CDR3 in DNA: TGTGCCAGCAGCTTAGTGGCGTTGGACTCGCAGTTCTTC. Translation: CASSLVALDSQFF. Looking up the rest from reference TRBV7-2 and TRBJ2-1 gives the full variable domain: GAGVSQSPSNKVTEKGKDVELRCDPISGHTALYWYRQSLGQGLEFLIYFQGNSAPDKSGLPSDRFSAERTGGSVSTLTIQRTQQEDSAVYLCASSLVALDSQFFGPGTRLTVL.